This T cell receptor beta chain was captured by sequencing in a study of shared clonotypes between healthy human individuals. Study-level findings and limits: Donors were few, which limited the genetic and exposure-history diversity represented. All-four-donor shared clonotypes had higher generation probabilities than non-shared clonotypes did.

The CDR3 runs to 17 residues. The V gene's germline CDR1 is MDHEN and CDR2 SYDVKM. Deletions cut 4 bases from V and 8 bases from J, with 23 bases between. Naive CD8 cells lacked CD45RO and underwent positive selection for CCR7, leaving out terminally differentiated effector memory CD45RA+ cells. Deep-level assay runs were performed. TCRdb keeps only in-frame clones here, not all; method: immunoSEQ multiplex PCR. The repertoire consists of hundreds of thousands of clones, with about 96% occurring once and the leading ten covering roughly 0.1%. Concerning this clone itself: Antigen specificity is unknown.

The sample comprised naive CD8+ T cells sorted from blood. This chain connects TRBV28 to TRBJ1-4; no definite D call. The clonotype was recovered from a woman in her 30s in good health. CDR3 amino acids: CASSSPPSGGEREKLFF. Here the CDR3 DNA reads TGTGCCAGCAGTTCGCCCCCGTCGGGTGGCGAAAGGGAAAAACTGTTTTTT.